These 16 T cell receptor beta chains originate from one sample sequenced in a study of control samples from healthy donors and cancer patients. Using immunoSEQ multiplex PCR, the repertoire was profiled, and TCRdb retains in-frame clones only, with some absent. The sample consists of 150,000 to 160,000 clones, roughly 94% of them appearing once. Sequencing input: blood. These receptors were collected from a man in his forties in good health.

V and J are TRBV15 and TRBJ2-5, with 9 nucleotides matching TRBD1. V gave up 4 bases and J gave up 5 bases; unmatched junction bases: 8. Germline V gene data show CDR1 as LNHNV and CDR2 as YYDKDF (reference sequence). This CDR3 is 15 amino acids long. CDR3 sequence: CATSIQGARLETQYF. CDR3 DNA: TGTGCCACCAGCATACAGGGGGCCAGGTTGGAGACCCAGTACTTC.

J is TRBJ2-7 and V is TRBV30; no reliable D call. Per the germline V gene, CDR1 is GTSNPN and CDR2 is SVGIG (reference sequence). The V end was cut by 0 bases, the J end by 2 bases, with 14 bases between. The CDR3 is made up of 15 amino acids. The CDR3 is CAWSVGRTYTYEQYF. The CDR3 nucleotides are TGTGCCTGGAGTGTAGGCAGAACGTACACCTACGAGCAGTACTTC.

The J gene is TRBJ2-2, the V gene TRBV27; 7 nucleotides align to TRBD2. The junction had 5 bases not matched to a gene; V was cut back by 4 bases and J by 0 bases. Germline loops: CDR1 MNHEY, CDR2 SMNVEV (reference sequence). CDR3 length equals 16 residues. Here the CDR3 DNA reads TGTGCCAGCAGTTGGGGGGGGGTTGCGAACACCGGGGAGCTGTTTTTT. It yields the protein CASSWGGVANTGELFF.

The J gene is TRBJ1-2, the V gene TRBV5-6; D might be TRBD1 (6 bases). CDR1 and CDR2 (germline): SGHDT, YYEEEE. V lost 2 bases and J lost 1, with 21 bases in between. The CDR3 length is 18 residues. CDR3 loop: CASSFERGPEISNYGYTF. The CDR3 DNA reads TGTGCCAGCAGCTTCGAACGGGGGCCTGAGATCAGTAACTATGGCTACACCTTC.

CDR3 DNA sequence: TGTGCCAGCAGCCGCCCGGGGGGGAACACCGGGGAGCTGTTTTTT. Translation: CASSRPGGNTGELFF. The chain combines TRBV5-4 with TRBJ2-2; 7 bases are shared with TRBD2. The CDR3 has 15 residues. Germline V gene lookup returns CDR1 SGHNT and CDR2 YYREEE (reference sequence). With 4 bases clipped from V and 1 base from J, the junction kept 4 bases outside the gene matches. Complete variable domain (other parts from reference TRBV5-4 and TRBJ2-2): ETGVTQSPTHLIKTRGQQVTLRCSSQSGHNTVSWYQQALGQGPQFIFQYYREEENGRGNFPPRFSGLQFPNYSSELNVNALELDDSALYLCASSRPGGNTGELFFGEGSRLTVL.

The chain employs TRBV6-6 and TRBJ2-7; 8 nucleotides agree with TRBD1. This CDR3 is built from 14 residues. Trimming took 7 bases from V and 1 from J; bases not matched to a gene: 6. Germline loops: CDR1 MNHNY, CDR2 SVGAGI (reference sequence). The CDR3 is CASTNQGASYEQYF. The CDR3 DNA reads TGTGCCAGCACCAACCAGGGGGCTTCCTACGAGCAGTACTTC.

This chain links TRBV2 with TRBJ1-1; D is unresolved. The CDR3 covers 14 residues. V lost 6 bases and J 1 base, leaving 12 bases between the germline ends. Germline V gene sequence: CDR1 SNHLY, CDR2 FYNNEI. The CDR3 region has the DNA TGTGCCAGCAGAGCGAGGACGGCGAACACTGAAGCTTTCTTT. This encodes CASRARTANTEAFF.

The rearrangement uses TRBV19 and TRBJ1-5; D is ambiguous. Deletions cut 4 bases from V and 1 base from J, with 11 bases between. The CDR3 has 15 residues. The germline V gene has CDR1 LNHDA and CDR2 SQIVND (reference sequence). The CDR3 region is CASSNGKGSNQPQHF. The CDR3, as DNA: TGTGCCAGTAGTAATGGGAAAGGCAGCAATCAGCCCCAGCATTTT.

CDR3: CASSSTGPEAFF. The CDR3 DNA is TGTGCCAGCAGCTCGACAGGACCTGAAGCTTTCTTT. V is TRBV5-4 and J is TRBJ1-1; D perhaps matches TRBD1 (6 bases). Looked up from germline, CDR1 is SGHNT and CDR2 is YYREEE (reference sequence). V was shortened by 3 bases and J by 6 bases, with 9 bases between the two germline ends. The CDR3 runs to 12 residues.

This sequence joins TRBV19 and TRBJ2-7; D not certain. Trimming left V 10 bases short and J 2 bases short, with 15 bases between. Germline CDR1 and CDR2: LNHDA and SQIVND (reference sequence). The CDR3 runs to 13 residues. This CDR3 reads CATSSGSAYEQYF. The CDR3 nucleotides are TGTGCCACTTCAAGTGGGTCTGCCTACGAGCAGTACTTC.

This rearrangement joins TRBV24-1 to TRBJ1-5; D perhaps matches TRBD1 (5 bases). Germline assignment: CDR1 KGHDR and CDR2 SFDVKD. Trimming left V 6 bases short and J 7 bases short, with 15 bases between. The CDR3 extends over 14 amino acids. The CDR3 reads CATSPGKGRQPQHF. CDR3 bases: TGTGCCACCAGTCCAGGGAAAGGTCGACAGCCCCAGCATTTT.

This chain links TRBV5-1 with TRBJ2-7; TRBD2 matches 15 bases. After removal of 4 bases from V and 3 bases from J, the junction contained 5 bases not matched to a gene. This CDR3 spans 16 amino acids. The V gene's germline CDR1 is SGHRS and CDR2 YFSETQ. The CDR3 spells CASSQGLAGGHYEQYF. The CDR3 region has the DNA TGCGCCAGCAGCCAGGGACTAGCGGGGGGACACTACGAGCAGTACTTC.

This clone appeared a single time. The DNA of the CDR3 is TGTGCCAGTAGTATGAGTGCGGACGGAGCTAACTATGGCTACACCTTC. It yields the protein CASSMSADGANYGYTF. J is TRBJ1-2 and V is TRBV19; D remains unclear. The length of the CDR3 is 16 residues. Germline lookup yields CDR1 LNHDA and CDR2 SQIVND (reference sequence). The V end was cut by 3 bases, the J end by 0 bases, with 14 bases between. The full variable domain, with the rest looked up from reference TRBV19 and TRBJ1-2, is DGGITQSPKYLFRKEGQNVTLSCEQNLNHDAMYWYRQDPGQGLRLIYYSQIVNDFQKGDIAEGYSVSREKKESFPLTVTSAQKNPTAFYLCASSMSADGANYGYTFGSGTRLTVV.

The V gene is TRBV15, the J gene TRBJ2-2, with D tentatively TRBD2 (6 bases). The CDR3 runs 15 residues. Germline V CDR1 and CDR2: LNHNV, YYDKDF (reference sequence). V dropped 6 bases and J dropped 6 bases, with 17 bases sitting between them. CDR3 region: CATRDGGLDPGELFF. The CDR3 region has the DNA TGTGCCACCAGGGATGGGGGGTTAGATCCCGGGGAGCTGTTTTTT. Combining the CDR3 with reference TRBV15 and TRBJ2-2 gives the whole variable domain DAMVIQNPRYQVTQFGKPVTLSCSQTLNHNVMYWYQQKSSQAPKLLFHYYDKDFNNEADTPDNFQSRRPNTSFCFLDIRSPGLGDTAMYLCATRDGGLDPGELFFGEGSRLTVL.

J is TRBJ1-2 and V is TRBV7-2; D not resolved. V was shortened by 2 bases and J by 5 bases, with 12 bases between the two germline ends. This CDR3 spans 14 amino acids. In germline, CDR1 is SGHTA, CDR2 FQGNSA. The CDR3 sequence: CASSLSTVQYGYTF. CDR3 nucleotides: TGTGCCAGCAGCTTATCGACCGTTCAATATGGCTACACCTTC.

CDR3 amino acids: CAWSAGTANTGELFF. In DNA form, the CDR3 reads TGTGCCTGGAGTGCCGGGACAGCGAACACCGGGGAGCTGTTTTTT. V is TRBV30 and J is TRBJ2-2; 7 nucleotides align to TRBD1. Germline trimming cut 1 base from V and 0 bases from J; bases unmatched to any gene: 2. This CDR3 has 15 amino acids. CDR1 and CDR2 (germline): GTSNPN, SVGIG (reference sequence).